The clone carrying this T cell receptor beta chain was observed a single time. What it binds is unknown. The sample belongs to a study of T cell responses to AZD1222 COVID-19 vaccine. Profiling relied on immunoSEQ multiplex PCR, and the TCRdb table lists in-frame clones only, not all of them. This sample has 200,000 or so clones, with around 94% found just once. Study-wide findings and caveats: Recipients of two AZD1222 doses showed rising Spike-specific TCR breadth and depth.

V was clipped by 0 bases and J by 0 bases, with 22 bases between them. The CDR3 loop spans 20 amino acids. Per the germline V gene, CDR1 is LNHNV and CDR2 is YYDKDF (reference sequence). V is TRBV15 and J is TRBJ2-3, with a tentative D call TRBD1 (6 bases). This TCR was sampled from an adult in good health. Specimen: peripheral blood, collected on day 0 of AZD1222 vaccination. CDR3 in amino acids: CATSRDFWGPSKGSTDTQYF. The CDR3 DNA sequence: TGTGCCACCAGCAGAGATTTTTGGGGGCCGAGCAAGGGAAGCACAGATACGCAGTATTTT.